These T cell receptor beta chains were read from a single sample in a study of T cell responses to AZD1222 COVID-19 vaccine. Profiled with immunoSEQ multiplex PCR; TCRdb holds only in-frame clones, not every one. The sample includes approximately 80,000 clones, 80% to 95% of them seen just once. The source was peripheral blood, collected 28 days after the second AZD1222 dose. The receptors were gathered from an adult who received the AZD1222 COVID-19 vaccine. The CDR3 runs from the conserved cysteine through the conserved F or W. Each record gives: V gene, D gene, clone size, J gene, CDR3 protein, CDR3 DNA. The D gene is left open where the match is weak. Some rows mark clone size as missing; the rest say once, few, many or name a class of expanded clone.

v_gene: TRBV5-6
d_gene: NA
abundance: NA
j_gene: TRBJ2-7
CDR3aa: CASSSTAPSLYEQYF
CDR3nt: TGTGCCAGCAGTTCGACAGCGCCTTCTCTCTACGAGCAGTACTTC

v_gene: TRBV28
d_gene: NA
abundance: NA
j_gene: TRBJ1-1
CDR3aa: CASSLGILGWMNTEAFF
CDR3nt: TGTGCCAGCAGTTTAGGCATCCTGGGTTGGATGAACACTGAAGCTTTCTTT

v_gene: TRBV7-9
d_gene: NA
abundance: NA
j_gene: TRBJ2-1
CDR3aa: CASSPAGANEQFF
CDR3nt: TGTGCCAGCAGCCCGGCAGGGGCCAATGAGCAGTTCTTC

v_gene: TRBV7-2
d_gene: NA
abundance: NA
j_gene: TRBJ2-7
CDR3aa: CASSPWGGGIYEQYF
CDR3nt: TGTGCCAGCAGCCCTTGGGGAGGGGGGATCTACGAGCAGTACTTC

v_gene: TRBV19
d_gene: TRBD2
abundance: NA
j_gene: TRBJ2-2
CDR3aa: CASSIWGLAGVGELFF
CDR3nt: TGTGCCAGTAGTATCTGGGGACTAGCGGGAGTAGGGGAGCTGTTTTTT

v_gene: TRBV30
d_gene: NA
abundance: NA
j_gene: TRBJ2-5
CDR3aa: CAWSLKGETQYF
CDR3nt: TGTGCCTGGAGTTTGAAGGGGGAGACCCAGTACTTC

v_gene: TRBV10-3
d_gene: TRBD1
abundance: NA
j_gene: TRBJ1-2
CDR3aa: CAISESGQGNYGYTF
CDR3nt: TGTGCCATCAGTGAGTCAGGACAGGGTAACTATGGCTACACCTTC

v_gene: TRBV24-1
d_gene: NA
abundance: NA
j_gene: TRBJ2-3
CDR3aa: CATSDLKGVADTQYF
CDR3nt: TGTGCCACCAGTGATTTGAAGGGTGTGGCAGATACGCAGTATTTT

v_gene: TRBV5-5
d_gene: NA
abundance: NA
j_gene: TRBJ2-1
CDR3aa: CASSFLRIGDGEQFF
CDR3nt: TGTGCCAGCAGCTTTCTAAGAATAGGGGATGGTGAGCAGTTCTTC

v_gene: TRBV27
d_gene: NA
abundance: once
j_gene: TRBJ2-2
CDR3aa: CASRKDGTGELFF
CDR3nt: TGTGCCAGCAGGAAAGACGGGACCGGGGAGCTGTTTTTT

v_gene: TRBV29-1
d_gene: NA
abundance: NA
j_gene: TRBJ2-4
CDR3aa: CSVRGDDKNIQYF
CDR3nt: TGCAGCGTGCGAGGGGACGACAAAAACATTCAGTACTTC

v_gene: TRBV13
d_gene: NA
abundance: NA
j_gene: TRBJ2-5
CDR3aa: CASSLVRGGTPETQYF
CDR3nt: TGTGCCAGCAGCTTAGTTCGCGGTGGAACGCCTGAGACCCAGTACTTC

v_gene: TRBV5-1
d_gene: TRBD2
abundance: NA
j_gene: TRBJ2-7
CDR3aa: CASSAGSGRRIQQYF
CDR3nt: TGCGCCAGCAGCGCAGGTAGCGGGAGACGTATCCAGCAGTACTTC

v_gene: TRBV24-1
d_gene: NA
abundance: NA
j_gene: TRBJ2-3
CDR3aa: CATSPSAAASTDTQYF
CDR3nt: TGTGCCACCAGCCCTTCGGCAGCCGCCAGCACAGATACGCAGTATTTT

v_gene: TRBV9
d_gene: NA
abundance: few
j_gene: TRBJ2-7
CDR3aa: CASRAQGIEQYF
CDR3nt: TGTGCCAGCAGAGCGCAGGGGATCGAGCAGTACTTC

v_gene: TRBV10-1
d_gene: TRBD1
abundance: NA
j_gene: TRBJ1-1
CDR3aa: CASAPLRDRNTEAFF
CDR3nt: TGCGCCAGCGCACCCCTCCGGGACAGGAACACTGAAGCTTTCTTT

v_gene: TRBV27
d_gene: TRBD1
abundance: NA
j_gene: TRBJ1-5
CDR3aa: CASGRTGTENQPQHF
CDR3nt: TGTGCCAGCGGTCGAACCGGGACAGAAAATCAGCCCCAGCATTTT

v_gene: TRBV4-3
d_gene: TRBD1
abundance: few
j_gene: TRBJ2-1
CDR3aa: CASSRWTGGYEQFF
CDR3nt: TGCGCCAGCAGCCGTTGGACAGGGGGGTATGAGCAGTTCTTC

v_gene: TRBV24-1
d_gene: NA
abundance: NA
j_gene: TRBJ1-5
CDR3aa: CATSDGFQPQHF
CDR3nt: TGTGCCACCAGTGACGGGTTTCAGCCCCAGCATTTT

v_gene: TRBV10-2
d_gene: NA
abundance: NA
j_gene: TRBJ2-2
CDR3aa: CASRRDFNTGELFF
CDR3nt: TGCGCCAGCCGTCGGGACTTTAACACCGGGGAGCTGTTTTTT